These 30 T cell receptor beta chains share one sample of origin, sequenced in a study of graft-versus-host responses after intestinal transplantation. These TCRs are of unknown antigen specificity. The protocol was immunoSEQ multiplex PCR, while the TCRdb copy is restricted to in-frame clones and leaves out a portion. The repertoire holds some 120,000 clones, 90% seen once, with approximately 0.18% in the top ten. The sample consisted of unstimulated CD4+ T cells sorted from spleen or lymph node cells, taken before intestinal transplant. These receptors were taken from a human donor who received an intestinal transplant.

The J gene is TRBJ2-7, the V gene TRBV7-9; D is ambiguous. CDR1 and CDR2 from the germline V gene are SEHNR and FQNEAQ (reference sequence). V gave up 3 bases and J gave up 0 bases, with 18 bases separating them. This CDR3 has 17 residues. The CDR3 DNA follows: TGTGCCAGCAGCTTTAGCCCGTGGCTAAGGAGCTCCTACGAGCAGTACTTC. Amino acids: CASSFSPWLRSSYEQYF.

V gene TRBV5-1 combines with J gene TRBJ2-5; 7 nucleotides agree with TRBD1. From germline, CDR1 is SGHRS and CDR2 YFSETQ. There are 14 residues in the CDR3. With V trimmed by 4 bases and J by 4 bases, 7 bases remained unmatched. CDR3 sequence: CASSPWTGLETQYF. CDR3 nucleotide sequence: TGCGCCAGCAGCCCATGGACAGGCCTAGAGACCCAGTACTTC.

The J gene is TRBJ2-7, the V gene TRBV5-6; the match to TRBD2 covers 7 bases. The CDR3 extends over 15 amino acids. Germline CDR1 reads SGHDT; CDR2 reads YYEEEE. J gave up 1 base and V 6 bases, and 10 bases lay outside the gene matches. CDR3 coding DNA: TGTGCCAGCAACCCGCCGGCGGGAGCGTCCTACGAGCAGTACTTC. Its translation is CASNPPAGASYEQYF.

This clone was observed once. This chain links TRBV6-5 with TRBJ2-7; 12 bases line up with TRBD1. The CDR3 is 14 amino acids. J gave up 7 bases and V 6 bases, and 7 bases lay outside the gene matches. Looked up from germline, CDR1 is MNHEY and CDR2 is SVGAGI. This chain's CDR3 is CASRRDRGQGEQYF. The CDR3 bases are TGTGCCAGCAGGCGGGACAGGGGGCAAGGGGAGCAGTACTTC.

The chain carries TRBV19 and TRBJ2-5; 10 positions match TRBD2. The CDR3 is made up of 15 amino acids. The junction had 3 bases not matched to a gene; V was cut back by 4 bases and J by 1 base. Germline CDR1 reads LNHDA; CDR2 reads SQIVND (reference sequence). The DNA for the CDR3 is TGTGCCAGTAGTAAGCTAGCGGGAGTCCAAGAGACCCAGTACTTC. Translated: CASSKLAGVQETQYF.

This clone has a single count. The rearrangement links TRBV6-6 to TRBJ1-5; D gene uncertain. V shed 5 bases and J shed 0 bases, with 8 bases lying between them. Germline CDR1 is MNHNY and CDR2 is SVGAGI (reference sequence). CDR3 length: 14 amino acids. CDR3 protein: CASSDYYSNQPQHF. The CDR3 DNA sequence: TGTGCCAGCAGTGACTATTATAGCAATCAGCCCCAGCATTTT.

This chain joins TRBV7-9 and TRBJ2-3, with TRBD2 matching over 10 bases. This CDR3 is built from 15 residues. Trimming took 6 bases from V and 4 from J; bases not matched to a gene: 7. Germline V gene sequence: CDR1 SEHNR, CDR2 FQNEAQ (reference sequence). The CDR3 DNA reads as TGTGCCAGCAGAGAGAACAGCGGGAGGGCAGATACGCAGTATTTT. Translating gives CASRENSGRADTQYF. The full variable domain, its missing parts supplied by reference TRBV7-9 and TRBJ2-3, is DTGVSQNPRHKITKRGQNVTFRCDPISEHNRLYWYRQTLGQGPEFLTYFQNEAQLEKSRLLSDRFSAERPKGSFSTLEIQRTEQGDSAMYLCASRENSGRADTQYFGPGTRLTVL.

The chain combines TRBV6-5 with TRBJ1-2; no reliable D call. Germline V CDR1 and CDR2: MNHEY, SVGAGI. V dropped 4 bases and J dropped 1 base, with 7 bases sitting between them. The CDR3 runs to 13 residues. In DNA form, the CDR3 reads TGTGCCAGCAGTTTCGGGGTTAACTATGGCTACACCTTC. It specifies CASSFGVNYGYTF.

J is TRBJ2-3 and V is TRBV5-4; TRBD2 agrees at 9 bases. The length of the CDR3 is 18 residues. Trimming cost V 5 bases and J 2 bases; bases outside gene matches: 15. CDR1 and CDR2 (germline): SGHNT, YYREEE (reference sequence). The CDR3 reads CASRPGLPGLADTDTQYF. The DNA of the CDR3 is TGTGCCAGCAGACCAGGGCTCCCGGGACTAGCAGACACAGATACGCAGTATTTT.

The rearrangement links TRBV5-5 to TRBJ2-1, with 8 bases fitting TRBD2. J lost 3 bases, V lost 3 bases, and 5 bases had no gene match. The CDR3 has 15 amino acids. Germline CDR1 reads SGHKS; CDR2 reads YYEKEE (reference sequence). The chain's CDR3 is CASSSRLASYNEQFF. Here the CDR3 DNA reads TGTGCCAGCAGCTCGAGACTAGCGAGCTACAATGAGCAGTTCTTC.

This chain uses TRBV19 with TRBJ2-3; 14 bases map to TRBD2. The CDR3 consists of 15 residues. Trimming took 5 bases from V and 10 from J; bases not matched to a gene: 8. Germline CDR1 is LNHDA and CDR2 is SQIVND (reference sequence). CDR3 nucleotide sequence: TGTGCCAGTAGTCCGACTAGCGGGAGGGCCCTGTCGCAGTATTTT. This sequence encodes CASSPTSGRALSQYF.

This chain joins TRBV19 and TRBJ2-5, with D perhaps matching TRBD2 (5 bases). V lost 5 bases to trimming and J lost 2 bases, with 18 bases between them. Germline V gene lookup returns CDR1 LNHDA and CDR2 SQIVND (reference sequence). The CDR3 consists of 16 residues. CDR3 nucleotide sequence: TGTGCCAGTAGTGCGAGGACTCCTACCCAACAAGAGACCCAGTACTTC. The encoded protein is CASSARTPTQQETQYF. Complete variable domain (other parts from reference TRBV19 and TRBJ2-5): DGGITQSPKYLFRKEGQNVTLSCEQNLNHDAMYWYRQDPGQGLRLIYYSQIVNDFQKGDIAEGYSVSREKKESFPLTVTSAQKNPTAFYLCASSARTPTQQETQYFGPGTRLLVL.

This clone was picked up one time. The rearrangement joins TRBV9 to TRBJ2-1; 10 bases fit TRBD2. The CDR3 has 15 amino acids. Germline CDR1 and CDR2: SGDLS and YYNGEE. Trimming removed 4 bases from V and 4 bases from J; junction bases left unmatched: 5. In DNA form, the CDR3 reads TGTGCCAGCAGCTCCGGGACTAGCGTTTACAATGAGCAGTTCTTC. Translating gives CASSSGTSVYNEQFF.

On this clone itself: Other DNA variants within this sample encode the same CDR3. The V and J genes are TRBV10-3 and TRBJ2-5, with D possibly TRBD1 on 6 matching bases. Trimming cost V 4 bases and J 2 bases, with 8 bases left between them. CDR1 and CDR2 (germline): ENHRY, SYGVKD. The CDR3 has 13 amino acids. The CDR3 DNA is TGTGCCATCAGTGGGGGGCAGCAAGAGACCCAGTACTTC. This translates into CAISGGQQETQYF.

The chain is built from TRBV5-6 and TRBJ2-7; no definite D call. This CDR3 has 12 residues. V dropped 0 bases and J dropped 4 bases, with 5 bases sitting between them. CDR1 is SGHDT and CDR2 is YYEEEE in the germline V gene. The CDR3, as DNA: TGTGCCAGCAGCTTGGACAGATACGAGCAGTACTTC. It encodes CASSLDRYEQYF.

The chain links TRBV9 to TRBJ2-1; 13 nucleotides line up with TRBD2. Germline V gene sequence: CDR1 SGDLS, CDR2 YYNGEE. This CDR3 region has 20 residues. J gave up 3 bases and V 3 bases, and 15 bases lay outside the gene matches. CDR3 nucleotide sequence: TGTGCCAGCAGCGCCACTCCCGGGACTAGCGGGAAATCCGGCTACAATGAGCAGTTCTTC. Encoded protein: CASSATPGTSGKSGYNEQFF.

This sequence joins TRBV4-3 and TRBJ1-1; D is perhaps TRBD1 (6 bases). V gave up 0 bases and J gave up 4 bases, with 12 bases separating them. The germline gives CDR1 LGHNA, CDR2 YSLEER. The CDR3 totals 15 residues. The CDR3 nucleotides are TGCGCCAGCAGCCAAGAGCAGGGGATCCGCACTGAAGCTTTCTTT. This translates into CASSQEQGIRTEAFF.

The J gene is TRBJ1-2, the V gene TRBV7-2; 7 bases agree with TRBD1. V was pared by 1 base and J by 6 bases, with 5 bases of the junction left unmatched. Germline V gene sequence: CDR1 SGHTA, CDR2 FQGNSA. CDR3 length equals 14 residues. The CDR3 nucleotides are TGTGCCAGCAGCTTAGAAGGGGGCCGAAATGGCTACACCTTC. Protein sequence: CASSLEGGRNGYTF.

Regarding this clone: The junction and the germline gene differ at one end; a read error may be behind it. This chain links TRBV14 with TRBJ2-7; maybe TRBD1 (6 bases). Germline V gives CDR1 SGHDN, CDR2 FVKESK. The CDR3 contains 15 residues. CDR3 DNA sequence: TGTGCCAACAGCCAAGATGTCGGGACAAGGAACGAGCAGTACTTC. Protein sequence: CANSQDVGTRNEQYF.

This clone was counted a single time. The CDR3 bases are TGTGCCAGCAGCTTAGATCGGGGAAGCTATGGCTACACCTTC. Its protein product is CASSLDRGSYGYTF. The chain combines TRBV11-2 with TRBJ1-2, with no clear D. V was trimmed by 0 bases and J by 4 bases, leaving 9 bases between them. CDR1 SGHAT and CDR2 FQNNGV come from the germline V gene. The CDR3 contains 14 residues.

The V gene is TRBV19, the J gene TRBJ2-7; TRBD1 matches at 8 bases. Trimming at V came to 1 base and at J to 5 bases, leaving 4 bases not matched to a gene. The CDR3 loop spans 14 amino acids. Germline CDR1 and CDR2: LNHDA and SQIVND (reference sequence). In DNA, the CDR3 is TGTGCCAGTAGTATAGGCCTGGACAGGGACGAGCAGTACTTC. Translating gives CASSIGLDRDEQYF.

This clone was seen once. The CDR3 sequence is CAGSRDRGPEAFF. For the CDR3, the DNA is TGTGCCGGAAGCCGGGACAGGGGGCCTGAAGCTTTCTTT. V and J are TRBV7-9 and TRBJ1-1; 12 bases map to TRBD1. This CDR3 is 13 amino acids long. The V segment lost 11 bases and the J segment 6 bases; nucleotides outside the gene matches: 7. CDR1 and CDR2 (germline): SEHNR, FQNEAQ (reference sequence).

V is TRBV7-2 and J is TRBJ1-4, with 7 nucleotides matching TRBD1. Germline V gene sequence: CDR1 SGHTA, CDR2 FQGNSA. The CDR3 sequence is 16 residues long. V gave up 2 bases and J gave up 0 bases; unmatched junction bases: 3. This CDR3 is CASSLLGTATNEKLFF. The CDR3 DNA reads TGTGCCAGCAGCTTATTAGGGACAGCAACTAATGAAAAACTGTTTTTT.

The chain uses TRBV29-1 and TRBJ2-3; D may be TRBD1 (5 bases). V lost 4 bases and J 0 bases, leaving 8 bases between the germline ends. CDR3 length: 13 residues. The germline V gene encodes CDR1 SQVTM and CDR2 ANQGSEA. CDR3 protein: CSVVQGSTDTQYF. As DNA, the CDR3 is TGCAGCGTTGTCCAGGGAAGCACAGATACGCAGTATTTT.

J is TRBJ2-3 and V is TRBV6-5; 9 bases are shared with TRBD1. Trimming at V came to 4 bases and at J to 6 bases, leaving 5 bases not matched to a gene. The CDR3 covers 14 residues. The germline V gene has CDR1 MNHEY and CDR2 SVGAGI. The CDR3 spells CASSSQGAPDTQYF. CDR3 nucleotide sequence: TGTGCCAGCAGTTCACAGGGGGCGCCTGATACGCAGTATTTT.

The J gene is TRBJ1-2, the V gene TRBV5-6; no clear D gene. The CDR3 is made up of 15 amino acids. The V end was cut by 4 bases, the J end by 4 bases, with 17 bases between. Germline CDR1 reads SGHDT; CDR2 reads YYEEEE. The CDR3 DNA is TGTGCCAGCAGCCCGGACCCAACTAGTAGCTATGGCTACACCTTC. This encodes CASSPDPTSSYGYTF.

The V and J genes are TRBV5-1 and TRBJ2-3; D is perhaps TRBD1 (5 bases). The CDR3 has 16 amino acids. The V gene lost 5 bases and the J gene lost 1 base, with 17 bases spanning the gap. Looked up from germline, CDR1 is SGHRS and CDR2 is YFSETQ. The CDR3 DNA is TGCGCCAGCAGTATGGGCAGGGAATGGGGCACAGATACGCAGTATTTT. Encoded protein: CASSMGREWGTDTQYF.

This clone was counted a single time. The rearrangement joins TRBV9 to TRBJ2-3; TRBD2 matches at 9 bases. CDR1 is SGDLS, CDR2 YYNGEE, per germline. The CDR3 sequence is 16 residues long. V was pared by 4 bases and J by 1 base, with 7 bases of the junction left unmatched. CDR3 sequence reads: CASSPFSGRGTDTQYF. For the CDR3, the DNA is TGTGCCAGCAGCCCCTTTAGCGGGAGAGGCACAGATACGCAGTATTTT.

The rearrangement joins TRBV2 to TRBJ2-5, with 13 bases aligning to TRBD2. The CDR3 covers 18 residues. Germline V gives CDR1 SNHLY, CDR2 FYNNEI. V lost 6 bases to trimming and J lost 2 bases; unmatched junction nucleotides: 12. The CDR3 region is CASRARTSGRLGQETQYF. Written as DNA, the CDR3 is TGTGCCAGCAGGGCCCGGACTAGCGGGAGACTGGGACAAGAGACCCAGTACTTC.

Only one count was recorded for this clone. The V and J genes are TRBV28 and TRBJ2-1; TRBD2 matches 8 bases. The CDR3 loop spans 19 amino acids. The germline V gene has CDR1 MDHEN and CDR2 SYDVKM. V trimming: 0 bases; J trimming: 2 bases; junction bases outside the gene matches: 12. CDR3 coding DNA: TGTGCCAGCAGTTTATGGCCAGGGGCAGCGGGAGACACCTACAATGAGCAGTTCTTC. Translation gives CASSLWPGAAGDTYNEQFF.